This entry features one T cell receptor beta chain sequence. As processed by the authors: Reference gene primer amplification gave estimated nucleated cell counts. Measured with immunoSEQ multiplex PCR; TCRdb has only the in-frame clones, and not every one. V and J calls and clone size are those listed in that table; D and trimming were worked out from the DNA. This sample has 150,000 to 200,000 clones, with roughly four fifths found just once. This sample is part of a study of blood T cell repertoires in COVID-19. Study information: Acute and convalescent COVID-19 specimens originated in the United States, Italy and Spain. T cells, B-cell-depleted T cells, or PBMCs supplied cDNA or gDNA.

CDR1 and CDR2 (germline): KGHSH, LQKENI. V lost 3 bases and J lost 5, with 14 bases in between. The CDR3 has 16 amino acids. The TCR was taken from a woman aged 80 or over with acute or convalescent COVID-19. The source material was peripheral blood. V is TRBV18 and J is TRBJ2-6; no reliable D call. The CDR3 loop reads CASSPPDTFWANVLTF. In DNA form, the CDR3 reads TGTGCCAGCTCACCCCCCGACACTTTTTGGGCCAACGTCCTGACTTTC.